This T cell receptor beta chain was sequenced for a study of OX40 agonist ivuxolimab in advanced cancers. TCRdb keeps only in-frame clones here, not all; method: immunoSEQ multiplex PCR. The table includes under 75,000 clones, roughly 89% detected once. Germline CDR1 is MNHNS and CDR2 is SASEGT. CDR3 length: 14 residues. The trim removed 7 bases at V and 10 bases at J, leaving 11 bases unmatched. The specimen comprised CD4+ or CD8+ T cells sorted from blood, sampled in a trial of the OX40 agonist ivuxolimab. The clonotype was recovered from an adult with an advanced solid tumor such as melanoma, head and neck, liver or kidney cancer. The rearrangement joins TRBV6-1 to TRBJ1-4, with TRBD1 identical over 8 bases. The CDR3 reads CASTSTGQGGKLFF. Here the CDR3 DNA reads TGTGCCAGCACTTCTACAGGACAGGGCGGAAAACTGTTTTTT.